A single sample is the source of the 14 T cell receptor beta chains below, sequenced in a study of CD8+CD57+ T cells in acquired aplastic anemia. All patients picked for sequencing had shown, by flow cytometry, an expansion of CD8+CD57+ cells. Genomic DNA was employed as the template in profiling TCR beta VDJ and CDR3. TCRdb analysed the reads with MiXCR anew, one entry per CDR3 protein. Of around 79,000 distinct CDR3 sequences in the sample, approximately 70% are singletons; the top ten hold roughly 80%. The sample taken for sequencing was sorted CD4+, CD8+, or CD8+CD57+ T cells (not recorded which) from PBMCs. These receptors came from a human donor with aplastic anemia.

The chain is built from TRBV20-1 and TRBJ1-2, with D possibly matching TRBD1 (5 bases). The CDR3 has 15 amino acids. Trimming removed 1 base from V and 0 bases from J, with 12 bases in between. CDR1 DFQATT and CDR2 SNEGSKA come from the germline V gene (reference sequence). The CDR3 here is CSARVDSESNYGYTF. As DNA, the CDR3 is TGCAGTGCTAGAGTAGACAGTGAGTCTAACTATGGCTACACCTTC.

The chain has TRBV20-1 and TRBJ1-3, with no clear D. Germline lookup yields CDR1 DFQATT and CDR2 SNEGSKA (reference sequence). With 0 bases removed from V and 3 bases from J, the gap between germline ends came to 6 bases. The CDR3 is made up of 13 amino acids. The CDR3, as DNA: TGCAGTGCTAGAGATACCGTTGGAAACACCATATATTTT. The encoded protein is CSARDTVGNTIYF.

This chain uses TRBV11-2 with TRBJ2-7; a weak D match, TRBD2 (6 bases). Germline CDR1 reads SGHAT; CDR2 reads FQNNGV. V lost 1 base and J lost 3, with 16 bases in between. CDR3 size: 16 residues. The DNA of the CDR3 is TGTGCCAGCAGCTTAGGCGGGGCCGCCGGAAGCTACGAGCAGTACTTC. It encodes CASSLGGAAGSYEQYF. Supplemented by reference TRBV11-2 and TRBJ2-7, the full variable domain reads EAGVAQSPRYKIIEKRQSVAFWCNPISGHATLYWYQQILGQGPKLLIQFQNNGVVDDSQLPKDRFSAERLKGVDSTLKIQPAKLEDSAVYLCASSLGGAAGSYEQYFGPGTRLTVT.

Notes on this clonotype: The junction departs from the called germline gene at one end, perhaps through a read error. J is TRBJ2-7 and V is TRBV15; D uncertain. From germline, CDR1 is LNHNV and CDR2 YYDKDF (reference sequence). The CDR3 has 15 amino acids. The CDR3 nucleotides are TGTGCCAACAGCAGAGGTCGAGCAGGAAGCTACGAGCAGTACTTC. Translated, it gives CANSRGRAGSYEQYF. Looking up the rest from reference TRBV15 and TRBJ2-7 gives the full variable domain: DAMVIQNPRYQVTQFGKPVTLSCSQTLNHNVMYWYQQKSSQAPKLLFHYYDKDFNNEADTPDNFQSRRPNTSFCFLDIRSPGLGDTAMYLCANSRGRAGSYEQYFGPGTRLTVT.

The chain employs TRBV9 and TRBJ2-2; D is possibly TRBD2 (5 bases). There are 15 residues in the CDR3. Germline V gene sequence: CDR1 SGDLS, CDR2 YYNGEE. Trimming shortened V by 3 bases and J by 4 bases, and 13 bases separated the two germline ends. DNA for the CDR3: TGTGCCAGCAGCGACGAGGGAAGGAGCACCGGGGAGCTGTTTTTT. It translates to CASSDEGRSTGELFF. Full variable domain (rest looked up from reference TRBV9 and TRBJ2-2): DSGVTQTPKHLITATGQRVTLRCSPRSGDLSVYWYQQSLDQGLQFLIQYYNGEERAKGNILERFSAQQFPDLHSELNLSSLELGDSALYFCASSDEGRSTGELFFGEGSRLTVL.

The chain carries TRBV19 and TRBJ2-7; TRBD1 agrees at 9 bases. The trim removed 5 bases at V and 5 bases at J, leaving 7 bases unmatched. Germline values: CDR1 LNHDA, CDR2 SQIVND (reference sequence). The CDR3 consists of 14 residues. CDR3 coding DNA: TGTGCCAGTAGTGGATGGGACAGGGTGGACGAGCAGTACTTC. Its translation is CASSGWDRVDEQYF.

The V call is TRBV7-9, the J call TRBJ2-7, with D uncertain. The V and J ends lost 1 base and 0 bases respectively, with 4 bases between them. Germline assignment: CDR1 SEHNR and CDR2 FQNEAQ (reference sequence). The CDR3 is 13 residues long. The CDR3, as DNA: TGTGCCAGCAGCTTAGACCGCTCCTACGAGCAGTACTTC. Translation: CASSLDRSYEQYF.

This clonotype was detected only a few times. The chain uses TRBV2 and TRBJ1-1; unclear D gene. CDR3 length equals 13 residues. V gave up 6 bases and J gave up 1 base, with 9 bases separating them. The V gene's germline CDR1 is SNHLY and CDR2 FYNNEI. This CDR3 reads CASRAYGNTEAFF. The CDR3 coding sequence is TGTGCCAGCAGAGCTTACGGGAACACTGAAGCTTTCTTT.

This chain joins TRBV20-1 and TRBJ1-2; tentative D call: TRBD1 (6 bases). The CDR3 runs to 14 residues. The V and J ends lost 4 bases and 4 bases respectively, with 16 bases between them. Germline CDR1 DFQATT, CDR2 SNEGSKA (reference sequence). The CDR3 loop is CSANSQGFGYGYTF. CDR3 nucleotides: TGCAGTGCTAACTCACAGGGCTTCGGCTATGGCTACACCTTC.

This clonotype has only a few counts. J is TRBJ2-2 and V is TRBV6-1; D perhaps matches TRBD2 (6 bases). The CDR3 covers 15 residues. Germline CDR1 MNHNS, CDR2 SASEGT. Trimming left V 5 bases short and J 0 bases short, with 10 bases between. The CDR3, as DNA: TGTGCCAGCAGTATAAGGGAGGCGAACACCGGGGAGCTGTTTTTT. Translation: CASSIREANTGELFF.

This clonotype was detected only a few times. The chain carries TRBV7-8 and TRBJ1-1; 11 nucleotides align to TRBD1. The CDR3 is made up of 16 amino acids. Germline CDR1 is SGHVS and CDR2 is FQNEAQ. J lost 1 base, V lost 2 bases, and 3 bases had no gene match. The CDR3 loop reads CASSLRDRGSNTEAFF. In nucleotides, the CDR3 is TGTGCCAGCAGCTTACGGGACAGGGGGTCGAACACTGAAGCTTTCTTT.

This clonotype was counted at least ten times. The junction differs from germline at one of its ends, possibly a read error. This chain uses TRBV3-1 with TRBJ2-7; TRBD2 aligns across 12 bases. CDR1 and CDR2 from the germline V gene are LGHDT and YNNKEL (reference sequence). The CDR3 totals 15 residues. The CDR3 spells CASSRGLAGSYEQCF. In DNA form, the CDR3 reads TGTGCCAGCAGCCGAGGACTAGCGGGAAGCTACGAGCAGTGCTTC.

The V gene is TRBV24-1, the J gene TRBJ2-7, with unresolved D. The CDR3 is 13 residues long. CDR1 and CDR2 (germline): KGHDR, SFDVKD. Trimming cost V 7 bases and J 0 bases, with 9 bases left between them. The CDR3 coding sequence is TGTGCCACCAGCGACCATTACTCCTACGAGCAGTACTTC. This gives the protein CATSDHYSYEQYF.

CDR3 coding DNA: TGCAGTGCTCCCGACGGGGACTCTGGAAACACCATATATTTT. Translated, it gives CSAPDGDSGNTIYF. V and J are TRBV20-1 and TRBJ1-3; no clear D gene. CDR3 length: 14 amino acids. In germline, CDR1 is DFQATT, CDR2 SNEGSKA (reference sequence). V lost 5 bases to trimming and J lost 0 bases, with 11 bases between them.